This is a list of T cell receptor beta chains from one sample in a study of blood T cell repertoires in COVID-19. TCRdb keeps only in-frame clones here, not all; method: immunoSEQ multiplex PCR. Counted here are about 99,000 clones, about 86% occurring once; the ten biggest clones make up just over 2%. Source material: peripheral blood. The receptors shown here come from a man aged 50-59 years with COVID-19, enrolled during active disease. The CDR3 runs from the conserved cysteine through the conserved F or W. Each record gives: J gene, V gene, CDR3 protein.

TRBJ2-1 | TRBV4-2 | CASSLHPGQGSYNEQFF
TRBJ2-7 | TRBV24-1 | CATSGGEGYEQYF
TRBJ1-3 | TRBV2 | CASNIGNTIYF
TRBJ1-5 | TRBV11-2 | CASSLDGRTGSQHF
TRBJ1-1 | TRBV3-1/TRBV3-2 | CASSRNRASTEAFF
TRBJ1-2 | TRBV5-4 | CASSSVTPGENYGYTF
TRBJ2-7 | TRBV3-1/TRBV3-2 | CASSSGDYEQYF
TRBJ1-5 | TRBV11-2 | CASSSGQYNQPQHF
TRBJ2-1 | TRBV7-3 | CASSPTGGNNEQFF
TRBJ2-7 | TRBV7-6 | CASSERPGQGPPYEQYF